Reported below is one TCR beta chain. Antigen: not known. The length of the CDR3 is 15 residues. CDR1 is SGHNT, CDR2 YENEEA, per germline. V was pared by 6 bases and J by 9 bases, with 24 bases between. Using its own MiXCR run on the RT-PCR reads, TCRdb lists one record per CDR3 protein. Here the sample spans under 550,000 distinct CDR3 sequences, approximately 7.8% being singletons. This record belongs to a study of response to subunit inactivated influenza vaccine. Study-wide points: Seasonal influenza vaccination, on each occasion, was suggested by the authors to recruit few new T cells.

The chain joins TRBV11-3 to TRBJ2-7; D is unresolved. This TCR was sampled from a man aged 50 to 75 who received an inactivated influenza vaccine. Sequences were derived from PBMCs from blood, sampled around 25 months after vaccination. CDR3 protein: CASRQLERVWFGQYF. The CDR3, as DNA: TGTGCCAGCAGACAGCTTGAGAGAGTATGGTTCGGGCAGTACTTC.